These 3 T cell receptor beta chains were all obtained from the same sample, sequenced in a study of cytomegalovirus exposure and HLA in healthy donors. 13 Jbeta primers and 60 Vbeta primers were used for the PCR. TCRdb keeps only in-frame clones here, not all; method: immunoSEQ multiplex PCR. Among tens of thousands of clones listed, about 78% were seen once. The source material was PBMCs. The receptors stem from a male donor in good health and CMV-seronegative.

The genes are TRBV2 and TRBJ1-2; possible D gene TRBD1, 6 bases. CDR3 size: 14 residues. V gave up 8 bases and J gave up 5 bases, with 18 bases separating them. The germline V gene has CDR1 SNHLY and CDR2 FYNNEI. CDR3 bases: TGTGCCAGCGAGGGGGATAGTTTATCGTATGGCTACACCTTC. Encoded protein: CASEGDSLSYGYTF.

The table lists this clone with a count of one. This chain uses TRBV19 with TRBJ1-5, with 8 nucleotides matching TRBD1. The V and J ends lost 9 bases and 3 bases, in that order; junction bases with no gene match: 7. Germline lookup yields CDR1 LNHDA and CDR2 SQIVND (reference sequence). This CDR3 has 14 residues. The chain's CDR3 is CASSADRDNQPQHF. The CDR3 DNA sequence: TGTGCCAGCTCCGCGGACAGGGACAATCAGCCCCAGCATTTT.

The V call is TRBV5-1, the J call TRBJ2-1; tentative D call: TRBD1 (6 bases). Trimming took off 4 bases at V and 3 bases at J, with 11 bases between the two ends. The CDR3 length is 14 residues. The germline V gene has CDR1 SGHRS and CDR2 YFSETQ. CDR3 region: CASSPMDSYNEQFF. The CDR3 DNA sequence: TGCGCCAGCAGCCCTATGGACAGCTACAATGAGCAGTTCTTC.